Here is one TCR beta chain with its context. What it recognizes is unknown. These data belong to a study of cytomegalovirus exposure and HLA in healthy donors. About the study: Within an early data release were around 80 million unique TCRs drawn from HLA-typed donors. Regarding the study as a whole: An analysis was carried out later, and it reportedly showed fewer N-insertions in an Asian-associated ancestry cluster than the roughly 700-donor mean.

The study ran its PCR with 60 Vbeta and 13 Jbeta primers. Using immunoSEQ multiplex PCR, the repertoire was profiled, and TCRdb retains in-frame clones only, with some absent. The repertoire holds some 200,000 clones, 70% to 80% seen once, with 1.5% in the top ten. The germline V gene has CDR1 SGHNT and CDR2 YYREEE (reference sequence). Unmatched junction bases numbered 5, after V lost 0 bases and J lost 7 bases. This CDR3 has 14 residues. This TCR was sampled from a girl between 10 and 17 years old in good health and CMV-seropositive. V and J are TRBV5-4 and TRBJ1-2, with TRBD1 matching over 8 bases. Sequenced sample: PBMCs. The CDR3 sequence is CASSLATGGSGYTF. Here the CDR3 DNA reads TGTGCCAGCAGCTTGGCTACAGGGGGAAGTGGCTACACCTTC.